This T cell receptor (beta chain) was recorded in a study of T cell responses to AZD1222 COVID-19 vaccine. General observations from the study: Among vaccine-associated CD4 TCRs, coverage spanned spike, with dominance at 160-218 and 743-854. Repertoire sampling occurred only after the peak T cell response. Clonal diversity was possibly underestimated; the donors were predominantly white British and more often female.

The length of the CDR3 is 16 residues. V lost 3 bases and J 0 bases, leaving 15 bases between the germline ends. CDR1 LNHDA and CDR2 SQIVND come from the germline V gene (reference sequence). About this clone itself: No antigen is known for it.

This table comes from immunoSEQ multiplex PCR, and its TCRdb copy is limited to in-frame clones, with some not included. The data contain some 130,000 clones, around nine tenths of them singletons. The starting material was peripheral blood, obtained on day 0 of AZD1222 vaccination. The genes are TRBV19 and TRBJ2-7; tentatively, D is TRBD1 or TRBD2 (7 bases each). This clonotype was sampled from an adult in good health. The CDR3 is CASSMGGPGGSYEQYF. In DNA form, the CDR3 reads TGTGCCAGTAGTATGGGGGGGCCAGGGGGCTCCTACGAGCAGTACTTC.